This is a list of T cell receptor beta chains from one sample in a study of T cell repertoires in cytomegalovirus infection. MiXCR was run by TCRdb on the reads, yielding one entry per CDR3 protein. Of 150,000 to 200,000 distinct CDR3 sequences in the sample, roughly 9.8% are singletons; the top ten hold roughly 5.1%. The sequenced material came from PBMCs. All receptors come from a human donor in good health (CMV status not recorded). Some clones in this sample may be carry-over from other donors' samples. The CDR3 runs from the conserved cysteine through the conserved F or W. Each record gives: J gene, V gene, CDR3 protein.

TRBJ2-1,TRBV20-1,CSAFGQGTYNEQFF
TRBJ2-5,TRBV20-1,CSAPSSGQYQETQYF
TRBJ1-2,TRBV10-3,CAISVDPSGQSYGYTF
TRBJ2-1,TRBV28,CASSHRQGADNEQFF
TRBJ2-5,TRBV11-2,CASSLAGEGTQYF
TRBJ1-2,TRBV19,CASSIGAGSKLLNYGYTF
TRBJ2-7,TRBV7-2,CASSLLQEPSYEQYF
TRBJ2-1,TRBV7-3,CASSLSGGSNGYEQFF
TRBJ2-7,TRBV5-4,CASSPSGGYLEQYF
TRBJ2-1,TRBV5-4,CASSFGGGFGTSGRESYNEQFF
TRBJ2-7,TRBV27,CASTTSGSSYEQYF
TRBJ2-2,TRBV7-2,CASSLGLAGGPRTGELFF
TRBJ1-1,TRBV5-3,CASSLDGWIEAFF
TRBJ1-3,TRBV2,CASNGGPSGNTIYF
TRBJ1-1,TRBV9,CASSGPQGIGAFF
TRBJ1-5,TRBV5-6,CASSLDGTSNQPQHF
TRBJ1-5,TRBV30,CAWSVGQGVNQPQHF
TRBJ2-2,TRBV7-8,CASSLATSTRGKKANTGELFF
TRBJ1-5,TRBV20-1,CSAAPLGAGVNQPQHF
TRBJ1-2,TRBV20-1,CSASWGLSFF
TRBJ2-7,TRBV25-1,CASRGDIGEQYF
TRBJ1-2,TRBV4-3,CASSQEYRLGPVYGYTF
TRBJ1-5,TRBV12-3/TRBV12-4,CASSLTGDNQPQHF
TRBJ1-4,TRBV28,CASQEGTGKNEKLFF
TRBJ1-1,TRBV7-9,CASSWGAETEAFF
TRBJ2-4,TRBV7-2,CASSLQSSSFKNIQYF
TRBJ2-1,TRBV7-9,CASRVVVTYNEQFF
TRBJ2-5,TRBV7-2,CASSKSGGEVETQYF
TRBJ1-2,TRBV19,CASKKGDTIHF
TRBJ1-1,TRBV7-3,CASAWQPNTEAFF
TRBJ2-7,TRBV7-2,CASSLELGEWVEQYF
TRBJ1-2,TRBV10-3,CAISGQVNYGYTF
TRBJ1-2,TRBV6-1,CASSEVGIPNYGYTF
TRBJ1-5,TRBV6-2/TRBV6-3,CASRSGPNQPQHF
TRBJ2-1,TRBV7-2,CASSLARTSGRLHNEQFF
TRBJ2-2,TRBV7-8,CASSLAGYNTGELFF
TRBJ2-5,TRBV29-1,CSVDGLAPHGETQYF
TRBJ2-7,TRBV6-5,CASSHPREGAYEQYF
TRBJ2-2,TRBV19,CATHRTRNTGELFF
TRBJ2-1,TRBV11-2,CASSLGTSSVNEQFF
TRBJ2-5,TRBV29-1,CSVGQGAEETQYF
TRBJ2-1,TRBV20-1,CSASSREGLSYNEQFF